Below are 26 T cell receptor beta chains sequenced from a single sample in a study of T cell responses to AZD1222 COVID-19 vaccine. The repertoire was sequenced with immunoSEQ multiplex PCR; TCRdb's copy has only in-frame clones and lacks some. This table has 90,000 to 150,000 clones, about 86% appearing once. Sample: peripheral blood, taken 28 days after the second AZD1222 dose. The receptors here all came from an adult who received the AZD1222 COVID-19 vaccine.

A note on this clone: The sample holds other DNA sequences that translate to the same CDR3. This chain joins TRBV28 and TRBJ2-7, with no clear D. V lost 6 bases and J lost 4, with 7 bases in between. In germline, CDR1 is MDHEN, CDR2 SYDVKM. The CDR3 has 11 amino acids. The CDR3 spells CASSSRYEQYF. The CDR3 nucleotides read TGTGCCAGCAGCAGTAGGTACGAGCAGTACTTC.

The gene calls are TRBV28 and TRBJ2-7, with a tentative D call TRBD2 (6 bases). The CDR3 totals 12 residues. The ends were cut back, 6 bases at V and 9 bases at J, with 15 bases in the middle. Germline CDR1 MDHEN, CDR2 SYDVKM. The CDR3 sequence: CASSVGRRGQYF. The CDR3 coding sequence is TGTGCCAGCAGCGTGGGACGGCGGGGGCAGTACTTC.

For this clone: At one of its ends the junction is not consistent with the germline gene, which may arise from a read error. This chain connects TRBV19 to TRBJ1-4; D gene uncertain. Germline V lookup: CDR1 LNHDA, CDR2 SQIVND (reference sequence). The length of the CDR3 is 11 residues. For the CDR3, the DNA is TGTGCCAGTAGCCTCGGGGAGGGATTGGAATTT. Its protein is CASSLGEGLEF.

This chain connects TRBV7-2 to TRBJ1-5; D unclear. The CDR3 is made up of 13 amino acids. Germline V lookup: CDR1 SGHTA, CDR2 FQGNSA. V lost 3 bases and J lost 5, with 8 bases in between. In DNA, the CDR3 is TGTGCCAGCAGCTTCGACCGATATCAGCCCCAGCATTTT. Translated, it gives CASSFDRYQPQHF.

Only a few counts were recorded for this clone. The CDR3 bases are TGTGCCAGCAGTTTAGGTACATCGGCTTCACCCCTCCACTTT. It is translated as CASSLGTSASPLHF. This chain links TRBV27 with TRBJ1-6; no clear D gene. Deletions cut 2 bases from V and 9 bases from J, with 11 bases between. The CDR3 spans 14 residues. Looked up from germline, CDR1 is MNHEY and CDR2 is SMNVEV (reference sequence).

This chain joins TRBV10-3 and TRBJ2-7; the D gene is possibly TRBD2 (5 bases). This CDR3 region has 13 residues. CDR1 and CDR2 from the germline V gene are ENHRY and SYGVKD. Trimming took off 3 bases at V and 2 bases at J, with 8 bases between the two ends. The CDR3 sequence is CAISEDGAYEQYF. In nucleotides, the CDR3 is TGTGCCATCAGTGAAGACGGGGCCTACGAGCAGTACTTC.

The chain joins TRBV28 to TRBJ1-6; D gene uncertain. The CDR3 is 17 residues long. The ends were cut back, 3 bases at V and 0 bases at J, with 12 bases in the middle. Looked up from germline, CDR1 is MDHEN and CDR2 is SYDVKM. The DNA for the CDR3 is TGTGCCAGCAGTTTGAGGACGATCAGCTCCTATAATTCACCCCTCCACTTT. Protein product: CASSLRTISSYNSPLHF.

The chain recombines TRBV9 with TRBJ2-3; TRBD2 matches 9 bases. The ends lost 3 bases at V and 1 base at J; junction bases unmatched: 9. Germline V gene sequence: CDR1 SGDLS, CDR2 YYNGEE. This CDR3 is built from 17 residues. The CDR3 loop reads CASSATGTSSGTDTQYF. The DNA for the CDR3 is TGTGCCAGCAGCGCTACCGGGACTAGCTCTGGCACAGATACGCAGTATTTT.

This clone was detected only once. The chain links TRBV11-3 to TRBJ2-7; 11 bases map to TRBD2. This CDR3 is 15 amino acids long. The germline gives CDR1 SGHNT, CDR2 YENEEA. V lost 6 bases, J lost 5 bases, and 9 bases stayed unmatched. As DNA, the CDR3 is TGTGCCAGCAGTCCGTCCGGGACTAGCGGCCACGAGCAGTACTTC. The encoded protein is CASSPSGTSGHEQYF.

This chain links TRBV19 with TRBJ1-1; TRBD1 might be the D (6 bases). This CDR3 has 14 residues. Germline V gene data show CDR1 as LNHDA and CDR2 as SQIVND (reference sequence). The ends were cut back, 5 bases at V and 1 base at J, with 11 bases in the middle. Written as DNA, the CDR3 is TGTGCCAGTAGTTTACAGGGACCGAACACTGAAGCTTTCTTT. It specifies CASSLQGPNTEAFF.

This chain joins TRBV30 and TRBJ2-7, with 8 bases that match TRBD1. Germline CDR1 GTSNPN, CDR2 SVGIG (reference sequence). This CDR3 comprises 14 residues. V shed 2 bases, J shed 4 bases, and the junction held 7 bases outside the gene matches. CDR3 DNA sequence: TGTGCCTGGAGTTCAACAGGGGGAAGGTACGAGCAGTACTTC. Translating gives CAWSSTGGRYEQYF.

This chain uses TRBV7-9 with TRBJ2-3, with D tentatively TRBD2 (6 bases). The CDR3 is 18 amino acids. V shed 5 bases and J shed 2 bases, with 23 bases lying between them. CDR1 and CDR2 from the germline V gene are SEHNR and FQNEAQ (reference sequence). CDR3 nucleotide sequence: TGTGCCAGCAGCGGGAGGCTCCGGGACCACCATACCACAGATACGCAGTATTTT. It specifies CASSGRLRDHHTTDTQYF.

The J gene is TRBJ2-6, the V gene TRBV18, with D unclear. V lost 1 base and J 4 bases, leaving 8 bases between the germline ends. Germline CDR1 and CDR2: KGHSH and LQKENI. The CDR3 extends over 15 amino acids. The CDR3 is CASSPLLLGANVLTF. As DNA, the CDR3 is TGTGCCAGCTCACCACTTTTACTGGGGGCCAACGTCCTGACTTTC.

CDR3 coding DNA: TGTGCCAGCAGGGGGCGTGGTCCCGACTATGGCTACACCTTC. Amino acid sequence: CASRGRGPDYGYTF. V usage is TRBV28 and J usage is TRBJ1-2; D perhaps matches TRBD1 (5 bases). Germline-derived CDR1 and CDR2 are MDHEN and SYDVKM. Trimming left V 6 bases short and J 3 bases short, with 14 bases between. This CDR3 contains 14 residues.

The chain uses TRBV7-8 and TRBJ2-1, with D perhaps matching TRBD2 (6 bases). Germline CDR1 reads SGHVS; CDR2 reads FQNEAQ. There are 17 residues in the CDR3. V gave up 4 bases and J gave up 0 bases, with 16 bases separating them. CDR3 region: CASSSVGASDSYNEQFF. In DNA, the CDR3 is TGTGCCAGCAGCTCGGTGGGTGCTAGCGACTCCTACAATGAGCAGTTCTTC.

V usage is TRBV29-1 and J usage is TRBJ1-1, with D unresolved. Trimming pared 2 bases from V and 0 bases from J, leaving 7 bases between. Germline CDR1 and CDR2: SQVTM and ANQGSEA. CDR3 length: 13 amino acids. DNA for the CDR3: TGCAGCGTTGAATTGGTGTTGAACACTGAAGCTTTCTTT. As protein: CSVELVLNTEAFF.

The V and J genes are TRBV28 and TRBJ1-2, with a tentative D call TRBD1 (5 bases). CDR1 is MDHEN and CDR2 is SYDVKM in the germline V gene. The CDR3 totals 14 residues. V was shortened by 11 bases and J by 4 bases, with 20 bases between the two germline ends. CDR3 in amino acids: CASLGREGFYGYTF. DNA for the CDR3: TGTGCCTCGCTGGGGAGGGAGGGGTTCTATGGCTACACCTTC.

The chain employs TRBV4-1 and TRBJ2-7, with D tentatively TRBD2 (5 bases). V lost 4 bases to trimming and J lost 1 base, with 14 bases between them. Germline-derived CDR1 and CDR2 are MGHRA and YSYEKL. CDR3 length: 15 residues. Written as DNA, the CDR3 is TGCGCCAGCAGCCTCCTGTCGGGGAATTCCTACGAGCAGTACTTC. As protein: CASSLLSGNSYEQYF.

The CDR3 loop reads CASSTTGGHQPQHF. CDR3 DNA sequence: TGTGCCAGTAGTACAACAGGGGGCCACCAGCCCCAGCATTTT. The chain is built from TRBV19 and TRBJ1-5; 9 bases agree with TRBD1. The V segment lost 4 bases and the J segment 7 bases; nucleotides outside the gene matches: 5. Germline V lookup: CDR1 LNHDA, CDR2 SQIVND (reference sequence). This CDR3 is built from 14 residues. Full variable domain (remainder filled in from reference TRBV19 and TRBJ1-5): DGGITQSPKYLFRKEGQNVTLSCEQNLNHDAMYWYRQDPGQGLRLIYYSQIVNDFQKGDIAEGYSVSREKKESFPLTVTSAQKNPTAFYLCASSTTGGHQPQHFGDGTRLSIL.

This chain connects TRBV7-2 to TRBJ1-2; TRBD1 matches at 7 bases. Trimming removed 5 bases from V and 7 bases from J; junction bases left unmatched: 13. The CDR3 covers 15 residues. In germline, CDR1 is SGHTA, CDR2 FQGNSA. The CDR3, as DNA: TGTGCCAGCAGCCCGCACAGGGGTTGGTATGGTGGCTACACCTTC. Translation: CASSPHRGWYGGYTF.

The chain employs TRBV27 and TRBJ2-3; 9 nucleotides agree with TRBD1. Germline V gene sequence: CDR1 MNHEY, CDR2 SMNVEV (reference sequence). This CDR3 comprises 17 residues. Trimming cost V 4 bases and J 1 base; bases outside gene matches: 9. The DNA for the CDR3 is TGTGCCAGCAGTTGGCGGACCGGGACAGGGCGCACAGATACGCAGTATTTT. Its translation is CASSWRTGTGRTDTQYF.

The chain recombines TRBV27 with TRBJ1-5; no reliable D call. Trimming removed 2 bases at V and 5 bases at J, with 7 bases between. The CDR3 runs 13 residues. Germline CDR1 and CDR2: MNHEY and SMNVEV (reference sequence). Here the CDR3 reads CASSLTPDQPQHF. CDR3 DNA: TGTGCCAGCAGTTTAACACCAGATCAGCCCCAGCATTTT.

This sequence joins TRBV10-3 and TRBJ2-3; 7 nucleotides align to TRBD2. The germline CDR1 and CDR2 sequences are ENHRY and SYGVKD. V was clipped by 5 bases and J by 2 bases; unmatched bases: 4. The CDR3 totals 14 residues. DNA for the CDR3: TGTGCCATCAGTCGTAGCGGGCCCACAGATACGCAGTATTTT. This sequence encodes CAISRSGPTDTQYF.

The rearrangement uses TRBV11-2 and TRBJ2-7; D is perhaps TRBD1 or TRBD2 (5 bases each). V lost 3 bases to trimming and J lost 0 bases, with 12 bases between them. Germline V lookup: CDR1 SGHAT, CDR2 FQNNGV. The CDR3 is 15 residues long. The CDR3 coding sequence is TGTGCCAGCAGCTTTTTGAGGGGTTCCTCCTACGAGCAGTACTTC. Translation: CASSFLRGSSYEQYF.

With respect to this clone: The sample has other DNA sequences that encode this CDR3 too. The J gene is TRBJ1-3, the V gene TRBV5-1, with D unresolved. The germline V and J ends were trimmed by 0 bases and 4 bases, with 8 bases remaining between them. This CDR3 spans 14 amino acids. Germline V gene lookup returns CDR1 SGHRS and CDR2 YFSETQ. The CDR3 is CASSLGTQGNTIYF. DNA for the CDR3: TGCGCCAGCAGCTTGGGGACTCAGGGAAACACCATATATTTT.

CDR3 region: CASSLVIDRVHSPLHF. CDR3 nucleotides: TGCGCCAGCAGCTTGGTGATCGACAGGGTTCATTCACCCCTCCACTTT. The chain joins TRBV5-1 to TRBJ1-6, with 7 bases lining up with TRBD1. CDR3 length: 16 residues. Trimming at V came to 0 bases and at J to 8 bases, leaving 8 bases not matched to a gene. Germline CDR1 reads SGHRS; CDR2 reads YFSETQ.